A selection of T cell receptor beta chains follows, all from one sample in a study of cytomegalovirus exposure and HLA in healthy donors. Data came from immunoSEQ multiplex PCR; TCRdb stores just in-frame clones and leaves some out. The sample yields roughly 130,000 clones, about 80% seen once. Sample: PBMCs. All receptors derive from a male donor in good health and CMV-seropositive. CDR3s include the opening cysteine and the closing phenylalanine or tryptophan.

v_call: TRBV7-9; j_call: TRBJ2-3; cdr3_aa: CASSSTGGATDTQYF
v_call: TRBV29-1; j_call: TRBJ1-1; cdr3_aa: CSAADSTEAFF
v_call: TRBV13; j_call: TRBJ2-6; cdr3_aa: CASSLGDSGANVLTF
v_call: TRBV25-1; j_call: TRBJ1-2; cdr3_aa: CASSPAGGYGGYTF
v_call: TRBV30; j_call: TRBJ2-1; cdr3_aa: CAWMPAEYNEQFF
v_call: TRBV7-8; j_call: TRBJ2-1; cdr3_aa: CASSPGGVYNLNNEQFF
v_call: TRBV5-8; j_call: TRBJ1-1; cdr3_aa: CASSLIGTGGTEAFF
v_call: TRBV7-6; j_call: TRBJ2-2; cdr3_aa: CASSLVGGETGELFF
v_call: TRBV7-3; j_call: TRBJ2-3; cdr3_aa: CASSSSGNTQNTQYF
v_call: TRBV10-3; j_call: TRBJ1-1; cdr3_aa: CAITRDRASTEAFF
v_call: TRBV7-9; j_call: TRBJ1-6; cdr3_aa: CASSYRTGDRSPLHF
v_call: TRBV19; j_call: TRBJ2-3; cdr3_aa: CASEQGVQPHSTDTQYF
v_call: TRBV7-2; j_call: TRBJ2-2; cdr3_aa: CASSIQGAGNTGELFF
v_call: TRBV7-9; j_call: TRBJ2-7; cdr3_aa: CASSLVNSIEPYF
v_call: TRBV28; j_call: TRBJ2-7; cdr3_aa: CASSKSFSYEQYF
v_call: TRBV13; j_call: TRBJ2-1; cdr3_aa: CASRKLTGAGGSYNEQFF
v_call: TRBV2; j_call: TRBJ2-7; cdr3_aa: CASSELGQGDEQYF
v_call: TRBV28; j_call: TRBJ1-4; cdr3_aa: CASSSADRLNEKLFF
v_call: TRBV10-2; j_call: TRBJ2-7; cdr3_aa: CASIPLAGDYEQYF
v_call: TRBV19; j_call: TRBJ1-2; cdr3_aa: CASFNTGTADNYGYTF
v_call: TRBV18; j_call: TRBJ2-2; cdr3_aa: CASSPPWRTALTGELFF
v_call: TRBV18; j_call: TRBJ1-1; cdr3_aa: CASSPRTGGARTEAFF
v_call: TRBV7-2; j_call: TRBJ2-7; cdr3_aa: CASSFSAAGTYEQYF
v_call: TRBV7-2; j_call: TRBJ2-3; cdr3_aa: CASSPWPSGTTDTQYF
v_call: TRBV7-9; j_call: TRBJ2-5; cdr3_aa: CASRLGWAGQETQYF
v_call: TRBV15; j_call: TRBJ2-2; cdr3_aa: CATSRAAGPFPSGELFF
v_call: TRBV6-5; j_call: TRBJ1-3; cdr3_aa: CASRGRDHTIYF
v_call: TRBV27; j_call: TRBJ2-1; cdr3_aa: CASIHGNEQFF
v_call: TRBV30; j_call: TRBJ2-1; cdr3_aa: CAWSGGQGQFF
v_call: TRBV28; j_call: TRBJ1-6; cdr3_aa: CASSSQGSSYNSPLHF
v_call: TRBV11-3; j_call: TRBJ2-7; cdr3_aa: CASSLRGLDEQYF
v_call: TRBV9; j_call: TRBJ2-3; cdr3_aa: CASSVVGGAGVDTQYF
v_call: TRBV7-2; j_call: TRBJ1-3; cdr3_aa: CASSLVPFSGNTIYF
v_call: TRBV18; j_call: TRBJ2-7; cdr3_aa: CASSPRSSIRQYF
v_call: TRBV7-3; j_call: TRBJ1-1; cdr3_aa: CASSPGWDTEAFF
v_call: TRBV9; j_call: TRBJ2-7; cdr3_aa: CASSSTGEGEQYF
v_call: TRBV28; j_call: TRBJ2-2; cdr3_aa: CASSLPLGQTNTGELFF
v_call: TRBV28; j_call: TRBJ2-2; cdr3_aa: CASRPPGTGGTGELFF
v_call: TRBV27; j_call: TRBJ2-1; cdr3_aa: CASSISPGYQFF
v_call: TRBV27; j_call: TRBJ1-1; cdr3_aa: CASSSRTTNTEAFF
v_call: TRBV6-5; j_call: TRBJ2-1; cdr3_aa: CASSYSSGSANEQFF
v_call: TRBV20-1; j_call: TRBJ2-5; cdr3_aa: CSARDRETQYF
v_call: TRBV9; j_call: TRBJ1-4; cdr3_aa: CASSVTVNEKLFF
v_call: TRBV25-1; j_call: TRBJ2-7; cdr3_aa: CASSQTGIYEQYF
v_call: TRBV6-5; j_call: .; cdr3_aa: CASSWTGRVMHEQYF
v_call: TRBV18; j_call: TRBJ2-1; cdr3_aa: CASSLTSYDEQFF
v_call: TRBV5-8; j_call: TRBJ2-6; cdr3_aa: CARGYQGARTGANVLTF
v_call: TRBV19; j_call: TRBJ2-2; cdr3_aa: CASRQQGYTGELFF
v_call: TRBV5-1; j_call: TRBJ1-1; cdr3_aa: CASTQTGGTEAFF
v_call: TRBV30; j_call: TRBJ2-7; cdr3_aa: CAWTRNRGGYEQYF
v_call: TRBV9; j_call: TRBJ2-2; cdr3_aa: CASSVDQGANGELFF
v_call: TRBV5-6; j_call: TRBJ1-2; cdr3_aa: CASSLVQGYGYTF
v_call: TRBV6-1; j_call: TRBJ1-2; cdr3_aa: CASSWKGGDGYTF
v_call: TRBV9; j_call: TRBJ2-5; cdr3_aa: CASSASGSGKETQYF
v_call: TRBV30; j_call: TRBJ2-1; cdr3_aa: CAWSTHNEQFF
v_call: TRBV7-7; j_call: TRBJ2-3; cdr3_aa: CASSLGMRVDTQYF
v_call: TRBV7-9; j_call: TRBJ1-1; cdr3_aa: CASSRPWARANTEAFF
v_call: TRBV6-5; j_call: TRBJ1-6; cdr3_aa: CASSYSTTVNSPLHF
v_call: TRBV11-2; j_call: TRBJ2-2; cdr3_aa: CASSPTVNTGELFF